The next 10 T cell receptor beta chains were all read from a single sample in a study of shared clonotypes between healthy human individuals. The data were produced by immunoSEQ multiplex PCR, yet TCRdb's version contains in-frame clones alone and is incomplete. Seen here are 2 million to 2.5 million clones, around 95% observed once, and the top ten hold 0.1% to 0.15%. The sample comprised naive CD4+ T cells sorted from blood. Subset of the sample: CD45RA+ positively selected. The receptors originated from a man aged 18 to 29 in good health.

The rearrangement joins TRBV18 to TRBJ2-3; 10 nucleotides line up with TRBD2. The CDR3 is 16 residues long. Per germline, CDR1 KGHSH and CDR2 LQKENI. V dropped 1 base and J dropped 4; count of bases not matched to a gene: 5. The CDR3 nucleotides are TGTGCCAGCTCACCACGGGATAGCGGGAGGTCAGATACGCAGTATTTT. It translates to CASSPRDSGRSDTQYF.

This rearrangement joins TRBV5-1 to TRBJ2-2; a possible D gene is TRBD1 (5 bases). With 3 bases removed from V and 7 bases from J, the gap between germline ends came to 16 bases. Germline CDR1 reads SGHRS; CDR2 reads YFSETQ. The CDR3 loop spans 15 amino acids. CDR3 sequence: CASSSEGVSIGELFF. The CDR3 DNA reads as TGCGCCAGCAGCTCGGAAGGGGTTAGCATCGGGGAGCTGTTTTTT.

The chain combines TRBV6-1 with TRBJ1-5; possibly TRBD1 for D (6 bases). CDR3 length: 16 residues. Trimming removed 6 bases at V and 0 bases at J, with 15 bases between. The germline V gene has CDR1 MNHNS and CDR2 SASEGT. CDR3 bases: TGTGCCAGCAGGGAACAGTACAGGGTTAGCAATCAGCCCCAGCATTTT. Translating gives CASREQYRVSNQPQHF.

As to this clone: Relative to the germline gene, one junction end is altered; a read error may explain this. This sequence joins TRBV18 and TRBJ2-5; 7 bases match TRBD1. The V gene's germline CDR1 is KGHSH and CDR2 LQKENI. This CDR3 comprises 12 residues. The CDR3 DNA is TGTGCCAGCTCACCCAACTCGGGACAGATTAACTTC. Protein: CASSPNSGQINF.

The CDR3 DNA is TGTGCCAGCAGTGAAGCGGGGGGGAATGTAAATACGCAGTATTTT. This sequence encodes CASSEAGGNVNTQYF. V usage is TRBV2 and J usage is TRBJ2-3; TRBD2 matches at 7 bases. This CDR3 has 15 residues. Germline V gene data show CDR1 as SNHLY and CDR2 as FYNNEI. J lost 7 bases, V lost 0 bases, and 7 bases had no gene match.

The chain recombines TRBV18 with TRBJ1-5; D ambiguous. V shed 3 bases and J shed 2 bases, with 14 bases lying between them. CDR3 length: 16 amino acids. Germline CDR1 KGHSH, CDR2 LQKENI. CDR3 nucleotides: TGTGCCAGCTCACCCACGACGGGGAGCGGCAATCAGCCCCAGCATTTT. This encodes CASSPTTGSGNQPQHF.

The chain joins TRBV30 to TRBJ2-1, with D possibly being TRBD1 (6 bases). The CDR3 has 14 residues. Germline V gene sequence: CDR1 GTSNPN, CDR2 SVGIG (reference sequence). The V gene lost 5 bases and the J gene lost 0 bases, with 11 bases spanning the gap. The DNA for the CDR3 is TGTGCCTGGGCTACAGGGAACTCCTACAATGAGCAGTTCTTC. It translates to CAWATGNSYNEQFF.

The chain employs TRBV4-1 and TRBJ1-3; maybe TRBD1 (5 bases). This CDR3 has 17 amino acids. Looked up from germline, CDR1 is MGHRA and CDR2 is YSYEKL. Trimming pared 1 base from V and 0 bases from J, leaving 13 bases between. CDR3 residues: CASSQASQVNSGNTIYF. DNA for the CDR3: TGCGCCAGCAGCCAAGCCTCACAGGTCAACTCTGGAAACACCATATATTTT.

This clone showed up just once. The J gene is TRBJ2-1, the V gene TRBV28, with 7 positions matching TRBD2. CDR3 length: 17 amino acids. V shed 6 bases, J shed 5 bases, and the junction held 16 bases outside the gene matches. Germline CDR1 MDHEN, CDR2 SYDVKM. DNA of the CDR3: TGTGCCAGCAGACTACGAACCGGGACTGCGGGAGACAATGAGCAGTTCTTC. This codes for CASRLRTGTAGDNEQFF.

The genes are TRBV19 and TRBJ1-4; D gene uncertain. V gave up 7 bases and J gave up 7 bases, with 10 bases separating them. The germline V gene encodes CDR1 LNHDA and CDR2 SQIVND (reference sequence). The CDR3 extends over 12 amino acids. The CDR3: CASNSVGEKLFF. The CDR3 region has the DNA TGTGCCAGTAACAGTGTGGGTGAAAAACTGTTTTTT.